This T cell receptor (beta chain) was found in a study of T cell repertoires in cytomegalovirus infection. Looking at the study overall: Both a matching HLA type and CMV infection were indicated by public TCR beta signatures.

MiXCR, applied by TCRdb to the reads, yields one record per CDR3 protein. The sample has under 850,000 distinct CDR3 sequences; roughly 36% are singletons. Study results and caveats: Predominance within the ex vivo response was attributable to HLA-C-restricted CMV-specific TCR beta clonotypes.

This clonotype has just a few counts. What it recognizes is unknown. Trimming pared 4 bases from V and 3 bases from J, leaving 7 bases between. Germline V gene sequence: CDR1 SGHTA, CDR2 FQGNSA. This CDR3 contains 12 residues. Material: cultured PBMCs, obtained from culture after CMV antigen stimulation. This receptor was identified in a human donor in good health (CMV status not recorded). Some clones in this sample may be carry-over from other donors' samples. This chain connects TRBV7-2 to TRBJ2-7; D unresolved. The CDR3 DNA sequence: TGTGCCAGCAGCTCGGACGTCTACGAGCAGTACTTC. This translates into CASSSDVYEQYF.